The entry below gives a single T cell receptor beta chain sequence along with its context. The record originates from a study of CD8 T cells in Susac syndrome. cDNA came from approximately 0.5 to 1 ug RNA primed by random hexamers. TCRdb analysed the immunoSEQ multiplex PCR reads with MiXCR anew, one entry per CDR3 protein. The sample carries approximately 150,000 distinct CDR3 sequences, approximately 94% recorded once. This CDR3 has 15 residues. The V gene end was trimmed by 3 bases and the J gene end by 8 bases; junction bases not matched to a gene: 5. Germline CDR1 reads SGDLS; CDR2 reads YYNGEE. This sequence was found in a human donor with multiple sclerosis. The sample was CD4+ T cells from PBMCs. The genes are TRBV9 and TRBJ1-4; 12 nucleotides agree with TRBD1. The CDR3 DNA reads TGTGCCAGCAGCGCGGGACAGGGGGCAGGAGAAAAACTGTTTTTT. Translated: CASSAGQGAGEKLFF. Looking up the rest from reference TRBV9 and TRBJ1-4 gives the full variable domain: DSGVTQTPKHLITATGQRVTLRCSPRSGDLSVYWYQQSLDQGLQFLIQYYNGEERAKGNILERFSAQQFPDLHSELNLSSLELGDSALYFCASSAGQGAGEKLFFGSGTQLSVL.